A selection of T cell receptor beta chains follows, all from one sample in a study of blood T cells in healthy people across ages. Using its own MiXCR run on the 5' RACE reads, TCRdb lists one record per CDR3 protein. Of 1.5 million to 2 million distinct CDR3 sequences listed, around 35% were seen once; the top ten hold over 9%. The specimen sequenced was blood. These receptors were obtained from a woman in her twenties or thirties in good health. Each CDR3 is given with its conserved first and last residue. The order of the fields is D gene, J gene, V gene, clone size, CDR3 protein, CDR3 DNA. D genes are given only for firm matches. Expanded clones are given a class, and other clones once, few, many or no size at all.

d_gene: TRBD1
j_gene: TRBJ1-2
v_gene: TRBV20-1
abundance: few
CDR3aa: CSASGTGVDNYGYTF
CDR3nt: TGCAGTGCTTCCGGGACAGGGGTCGATAACTATGGCTACACCTTC

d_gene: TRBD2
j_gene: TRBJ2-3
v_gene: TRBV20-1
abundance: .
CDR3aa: CSAETSGGADTQYF
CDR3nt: TGCAGTGCAGAGACTAGCGGGGGGGCGGATACGCAGTATTTT

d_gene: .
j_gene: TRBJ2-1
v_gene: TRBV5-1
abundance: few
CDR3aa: CASSRDNLNEQFF
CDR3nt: TGCGCCAGCAGCCGGGACAACCTCAATGAGCAGTTCTTC

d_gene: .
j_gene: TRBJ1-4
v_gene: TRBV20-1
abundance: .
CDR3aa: CSARGKVPFNEKLFF
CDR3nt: TGCAGTGCTAGAGGAAAGGTCCCCTTTAATGAAAAACTGTTTTTT

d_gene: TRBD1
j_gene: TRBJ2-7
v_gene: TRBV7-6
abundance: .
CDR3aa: CASSLSGQGIWEQYF
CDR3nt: TGTGCCAGCAGCTTATCTGGACAGGGGATCTGGGAGCAGTACTTC

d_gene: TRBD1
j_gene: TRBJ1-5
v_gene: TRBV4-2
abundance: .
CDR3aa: CASSHDRANQPQHF
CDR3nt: TGTGCCAGCAGCCATGACAGGGCCAATCAGCCCCAGCATTTT

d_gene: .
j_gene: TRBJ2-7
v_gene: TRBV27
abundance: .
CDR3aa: CASSYSGRKQYF
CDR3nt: TGTGCCAGCAGTTACAGCGGGCGAAAGCAGTACTTC

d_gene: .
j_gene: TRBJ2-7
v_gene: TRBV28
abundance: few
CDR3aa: CASSLHGQNYEQYF
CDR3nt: TGTGCCAGCAGTTTACACGGACAGAACTACGAGCAGTACTTC

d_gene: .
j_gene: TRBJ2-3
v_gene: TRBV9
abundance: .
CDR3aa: CASSVDGRGYIDTQYF
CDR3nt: TGTGCCAGCAGCGTAGACGGGAGAGGGTACATAGATACGCAGTATTTT

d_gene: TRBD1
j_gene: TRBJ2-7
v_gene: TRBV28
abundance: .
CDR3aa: CASPAGGEQYF
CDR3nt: TGTGCCAGCCCTGCAGGGGGCGAGCAGTACTTC

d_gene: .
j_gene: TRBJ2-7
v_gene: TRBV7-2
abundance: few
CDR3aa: CASSYLGRVYEQYF
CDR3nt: TGTGCCAGCAGCTACCTCGGACGGGTCTACGAGCAGTACTTC

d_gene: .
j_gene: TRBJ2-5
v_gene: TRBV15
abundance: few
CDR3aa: CATSRGQVQETQYF
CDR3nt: TGTGCCACCAGCAGAGGACAGGTCCAAGAGACCCAGTACTTC

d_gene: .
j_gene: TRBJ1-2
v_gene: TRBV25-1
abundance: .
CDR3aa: CASSETGLGGGYTF
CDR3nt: TGTGCCAGCAGTGAAACGGGACTGGGTGGCGGCTACACCTTC

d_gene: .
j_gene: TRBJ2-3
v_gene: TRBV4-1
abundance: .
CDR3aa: CASSQLPLQVDTQYF
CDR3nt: TGCGCCAGCAGCCAGCTACCCCTTCAGGTGGATACGCAGTATTTT

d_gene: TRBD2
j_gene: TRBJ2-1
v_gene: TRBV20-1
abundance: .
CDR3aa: CSARDLVRGVGNEQFF
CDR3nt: TGCAGTGCTAGAGATCTCGTGCGGGGGGTGGGCAATGAGCAGTTCTTC

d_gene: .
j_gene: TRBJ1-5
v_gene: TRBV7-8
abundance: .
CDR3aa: CASSLKGDQPQHF
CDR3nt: TGTGCCAGCAGCTTAAAGGGAGATCAGCCCCAGCATTTT

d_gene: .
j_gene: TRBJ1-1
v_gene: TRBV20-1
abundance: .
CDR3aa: CSARGSRETEAFF
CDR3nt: TGCAGTGCTAGAGGATCGCGAGAGACTGAAGCTTTCTTT

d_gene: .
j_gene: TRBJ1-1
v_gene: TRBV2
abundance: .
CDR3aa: CASRFDRENTEAFF
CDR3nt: TGTGCCAGCAGGTTCGACAGAGAGAACACTGAAGCTTTCTTT

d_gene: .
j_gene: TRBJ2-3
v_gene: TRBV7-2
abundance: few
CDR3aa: CASSLGILMVGWQDTQYF
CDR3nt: TGTGCCAGCAGCTTAGGTATTTTGATGGTGGGATGGCAAGATACGCAGTATTTT

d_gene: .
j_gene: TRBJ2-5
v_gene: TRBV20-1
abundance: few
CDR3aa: CSARVGTLLETQYF
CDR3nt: TGCAGTGCTAGGGTTGGGACATTGCTTGAGACCCAGTACTTC

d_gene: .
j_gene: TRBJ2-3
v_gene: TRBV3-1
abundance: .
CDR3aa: CASSQGDSRDTQYF
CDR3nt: TGTGCCAGCAGCCAAGGGGACTCCCGAGATACGCAGTATTTT

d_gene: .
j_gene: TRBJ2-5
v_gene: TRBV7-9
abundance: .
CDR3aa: CASSYTTGSFQETQYF
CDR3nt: TGTGCCAGCAGTTATACGACAGGCTCCTTCCAAGAGACCCAGTACTTC

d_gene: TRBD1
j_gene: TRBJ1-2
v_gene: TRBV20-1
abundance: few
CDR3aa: CSARVGTGSARDYGYTF
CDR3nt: TGCAGTGCTAGAGTGGGGACAGGGTCAGCTAGGGACTATGGCTACACCTTC

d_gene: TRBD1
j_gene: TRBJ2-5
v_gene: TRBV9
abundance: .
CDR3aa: CASSEARGLLETQYF
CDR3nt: TGTGCCAGCAGCGAGGCTAGGGGGCTGCTGGAGACCCAGTACTTC

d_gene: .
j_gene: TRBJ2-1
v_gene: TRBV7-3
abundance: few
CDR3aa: CAGSWTATNYNEQFF
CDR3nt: TGTGCCGGCAGCTGGACAGCCACAAACTACAATGAGCAGTTCTTC

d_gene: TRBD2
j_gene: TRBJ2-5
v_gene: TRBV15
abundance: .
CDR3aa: CATRPSGRETQYF
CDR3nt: TGTGCCACCAGGCCTAGCGGGAGGGAGACCCAGTACTTC

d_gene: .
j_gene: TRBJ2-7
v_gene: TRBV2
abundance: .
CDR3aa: CASGGRARNPQYF
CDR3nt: TGTGCCAGCGGTGGGCGAGCGAGGAATCCCCAGTACTTC

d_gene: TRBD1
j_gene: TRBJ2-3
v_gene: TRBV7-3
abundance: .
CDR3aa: CASSLVGDRGADTQYF
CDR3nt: TGTGCCAGCAGCTTAGTCGGCGACAGGGGTGCAGATACGCAGTATTTT

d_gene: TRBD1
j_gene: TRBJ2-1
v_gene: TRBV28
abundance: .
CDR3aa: CATESPGTGVWDEQFF
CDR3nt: TGTGCCACCGAGTCCCCCGGGACAGGGGTCTGGGATGAGCAGTTCTTC